The 4 T cell receptor beta chains listed next were all sequenced from one sample in a study of CD8 T cells in Susac syndrome. Reverse transcription used 0.5 to 1 ug RNA and random hexamers. One entry per CDR3 protein results from TCRdb running MiXCR on the immunoSEQ multiplex PCR reads. The repertoire holds about 140,000 distinct CDR3 sequences, approximately 94% seen once, with over 0.07% in the top ten. Sequencing used CD4+ T cells from PBMCs. These receptors were collected from a human donor in good health.

The chain couples TRBV20-1 to TRBJ1-1; possibly TRBD1 for D (5 bases). CDR3 size: 14 residues. V was clipped by 3 bases and J by 3 bases, with 14 bases between them. CDR1 is DFQATT, CDR2 SNEGSKA, per germline (reference sequence). As DNA, the CDR3 is TGCAGTGCTAGTGGAACAGGCCTCTACACTGAAGCTTTCTTT. This sequence encodes CSASGTGLYTEAFF.

The CDR3 loop is CASSGLAGQYNEQFF. Here the CDR3 DNA reads TGTGCCAGCAGTGGGTTAGCGGGCCAATACAATGAGCAGTTCTTC. This sequence joins TRBV6-6 and TRBJ2-1; 7 nucleotides align to TRBD2. This CDR3 region has 15 residues. The J segment lost 4 bases and the V segment lost 5 bases, leaving 8 bases of the junction unmatched. Germline-derived CDR1 and CDR2 are MNHNY and SVGAGI (reference sequence).

The V and J genes are TRBV29-1 and TRBJ2-3; TRBD2 might be the D (6 bases). V was trimmed by 4 bases and J by 1 base, leaving 12 bases between them. Germline CDR1 and CDR2: SQVTM and ANQGSEA. CDR3 length: 14 residues. CDR3 region: CSVVSSAGTDTQYF. The CDR3, as DNA: TGCAGCGTTGTTTCTAGCGCTGGCACAGATACGCAGTATTTT.

This chain uses TRBV27 with TRBJ2-7, with D possibly TRBD1 on 6 matching bases. Trimming took off 2 bases at V and 5 bases at J, with 7 bases between the two ends. Germline-derived CDR1 and CDR2 are MNHEY and SMNVEV (reference sequence). The CDR3 loop spans 12 amino acids. CDR3 sequence (DNA): TGTGCCAGCAGTTTACAGGGGAACGAGCAGTACTTC. Protein: CASSLQGNEQYF.